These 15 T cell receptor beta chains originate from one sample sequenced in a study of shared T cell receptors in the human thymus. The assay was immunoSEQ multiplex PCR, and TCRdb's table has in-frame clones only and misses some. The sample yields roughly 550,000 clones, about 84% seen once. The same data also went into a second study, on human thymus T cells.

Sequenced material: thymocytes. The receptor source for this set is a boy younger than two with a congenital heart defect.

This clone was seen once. The CDR3 loop reads CASSRDRSVDEKLFF. CDR3 DNA sequence: TGTGCCAGCAGCCGGGACAGGTCTGTCGATGAAAAACTGTTTTTT. The chain employs TRBV27 and TRBJ1-4, with 8 bases that match TRBD1. CDR1 is MNHEY and CDR2 is SMNVEV in the germline V gene (reference sequence). V dropped 6 bases and J dropped 6; count of bases not matched to a gene: 9. This CDR3 is 15 amino acids long.

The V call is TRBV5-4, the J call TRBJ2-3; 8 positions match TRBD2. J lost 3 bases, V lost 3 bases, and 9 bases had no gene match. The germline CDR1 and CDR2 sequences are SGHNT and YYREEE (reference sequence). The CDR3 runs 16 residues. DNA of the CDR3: TGTGCCAGCAGCTCGGGGGGGGCGAGTCATACAGATACGCAGTATTTT. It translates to CASSSGGASHTDTQYF.

The CDR3 sequence is CASSFNLFSGSGNTIYF. DNA for the CDR3: TGCGCCAGCAGTTTCAATCTATTCTCCGGCTCTGGAAACACCATATATTTT. V usage is TRBV23-1 and J usage is TRBJ1-3; D remains unclear. TRBV23-1 is designated an ORF whose function remains uncertain. The ends were cut back, 5 bases at V and 0 bases at J, with 17 bases in the middle. The CDR3 loop spans 17 amino acids.

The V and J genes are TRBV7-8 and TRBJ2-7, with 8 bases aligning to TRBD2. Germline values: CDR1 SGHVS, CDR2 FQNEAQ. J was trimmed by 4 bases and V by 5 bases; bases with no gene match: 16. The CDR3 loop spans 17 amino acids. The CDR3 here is CASSPGGDSNHFYEQYF. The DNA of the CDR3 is TGTGCCAGCAGCCCCGGGGGGGACTCGAATCATTTTTACGAGCAGTACTTC.

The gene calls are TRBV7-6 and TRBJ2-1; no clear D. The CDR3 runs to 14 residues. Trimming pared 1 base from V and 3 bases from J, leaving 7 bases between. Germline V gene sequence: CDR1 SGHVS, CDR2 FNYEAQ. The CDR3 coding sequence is TGTGCCAGCAGCTTAGTTGCCAGCTACAATGAGCAGTTCTTC. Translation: CASSLVASYNEQFF.

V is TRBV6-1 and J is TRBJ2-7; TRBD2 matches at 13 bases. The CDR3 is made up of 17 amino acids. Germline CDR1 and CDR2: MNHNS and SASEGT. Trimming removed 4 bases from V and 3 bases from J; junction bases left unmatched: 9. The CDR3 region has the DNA TGTGCCAGCAGTGGACTAGCGGGAGGCCCCCAGGTCTACGAGCAGTACTTC. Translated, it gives CASSGLAGGPQVYEQYF.

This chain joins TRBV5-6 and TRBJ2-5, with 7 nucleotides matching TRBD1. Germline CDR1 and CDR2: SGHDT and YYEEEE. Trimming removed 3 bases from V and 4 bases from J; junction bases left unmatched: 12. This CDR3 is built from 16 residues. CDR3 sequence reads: CASSWGDRDSAETQYF. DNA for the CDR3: TGTGCCAGCAGCTGGGGCGACCGGGACAGTGCAGAGACCCAGTACTTC.

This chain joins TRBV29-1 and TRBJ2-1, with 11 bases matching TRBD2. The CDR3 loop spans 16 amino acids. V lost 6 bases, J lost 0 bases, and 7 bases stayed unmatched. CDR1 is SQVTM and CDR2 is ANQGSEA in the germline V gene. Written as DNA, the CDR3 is TGCAGCGTCGCCCCGGGACTAGCGGCCTCCTACAATGAGCAGTTCTTC. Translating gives CSVAPGLAASYNEQFF.

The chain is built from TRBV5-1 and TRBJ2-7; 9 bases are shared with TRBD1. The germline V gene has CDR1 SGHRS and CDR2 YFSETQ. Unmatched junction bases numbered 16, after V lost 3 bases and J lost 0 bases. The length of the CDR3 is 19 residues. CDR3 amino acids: CASSSLRPGTGLSSYEQYF. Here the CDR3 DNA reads TGCGCCAGCAGCTCCCTACGTCCCGGGACAGGGTTAAGCTCCTACGAGCAGTACTTC.

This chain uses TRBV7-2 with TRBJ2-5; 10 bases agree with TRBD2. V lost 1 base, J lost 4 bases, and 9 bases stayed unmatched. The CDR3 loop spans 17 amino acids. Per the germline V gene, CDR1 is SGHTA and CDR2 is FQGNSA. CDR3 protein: CASSLDGFSGRTETQYF. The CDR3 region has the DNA TGTGCCAGCAGCTTAGACGGGTTTAGCGGGAGGACAGAGACCCAGTACTTC.

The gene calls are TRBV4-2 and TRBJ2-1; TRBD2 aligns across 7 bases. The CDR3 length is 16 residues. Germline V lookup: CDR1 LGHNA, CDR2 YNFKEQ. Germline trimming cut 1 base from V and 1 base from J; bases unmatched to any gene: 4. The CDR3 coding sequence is TGTGCCAGCAGCCAAGTGTGGCGGGGGTCCTACAATGAGCAGTTCTTC. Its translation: CASSQVWRGSYNEQFF.

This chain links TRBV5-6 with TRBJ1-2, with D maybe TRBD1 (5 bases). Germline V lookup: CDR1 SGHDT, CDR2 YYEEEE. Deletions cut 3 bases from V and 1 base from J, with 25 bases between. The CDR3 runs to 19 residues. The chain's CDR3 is CASSSSPTVARWSNYGYTF. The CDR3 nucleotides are TGTGCCAGCAGCTCTTCCCCGACAGTGGCCCGATGGAGTAACTATGGCTACACCTTC.

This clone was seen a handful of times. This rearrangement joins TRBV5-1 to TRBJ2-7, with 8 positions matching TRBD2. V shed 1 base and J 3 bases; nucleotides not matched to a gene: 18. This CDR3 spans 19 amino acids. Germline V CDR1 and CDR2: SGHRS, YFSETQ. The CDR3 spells CASSLTIMVVGTSNYEQYF. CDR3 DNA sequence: TGCGCCAGCAGCTTGACGATAATGGTCGTGGGGACTAGTAACTACGAGCAGTACTTC.

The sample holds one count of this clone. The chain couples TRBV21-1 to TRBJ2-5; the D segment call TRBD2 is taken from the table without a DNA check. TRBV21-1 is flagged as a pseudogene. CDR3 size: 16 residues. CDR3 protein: CASSRRTSVQQETQYF. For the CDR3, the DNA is TGTGCCAGCAGCAGGCGGACTAGCGTACAGCAAGAGACCCAGTACTTC.

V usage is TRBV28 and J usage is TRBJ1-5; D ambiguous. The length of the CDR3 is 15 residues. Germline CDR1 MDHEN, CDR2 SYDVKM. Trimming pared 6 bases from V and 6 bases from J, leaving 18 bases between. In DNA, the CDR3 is TGTGCCAGCAGCACCCGGACTGTTCCAGGTCAGCCCCAGCATTTT. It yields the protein CASSTRTVPGQPQHF.